This record concerns one TCR beta chain sequence. The antigen is undetermined. This CDR3 is 18 amino acids long. Germline values: CDR1 SGHVT, CDR2 SQSDAQ. The V end was cut by 5 bases, the J end by 5 bases, with 27 bases between. The sample belongs to a study of chemoradiotherapy in HPV16-positive cancers. Study-wide background: Candidate HPV-specific clones and shared TCR motifs came from a couple of HPV16-positive patients.

General study results and limits: In HPV16-positive patients, HPV-responsive T-cell expansion tracked better recurrence-free survival. During treatment, candidate HPV-specific clones and E7-related motifs expanded in tumor.

Libraries were prepared by immunoSEQ multiplex PCR; TCRdb keeps only in-frame clonotypes and omits some of them. This sample has thousands of clones; around 74% occur once, and the top ten carry 16%. The sample here was tumor tissue, taken from a patient who underwent chemoradiotherapy. This receptor was taken from a human donor with HPV-associated anogenital cancer. V and J are TRBV7-4 and TRBJ1-2; possible D gene TRBD1, 6 bases. CDR3 coding DNA: TGTGCCAGCAGCATTGGGGACACGCTATTCTCCCTTGGGTATGGCTACACCTTC. It specifies CASSIGDTLFSLGYGYTF.